This TCR beta chain originates from a study of blood T cell repertoires in COVID-19 (dated by TCRdb to the early 2020s). About the investigation overall: Samples from collaborators originated in the United States, Italy and Spain and spanned both the acute and convalescent phases of COVID-19. Samples came from the ongoing ImmuneRACE study (first 160 participants) plus 1,254 subjects from 6 global collaborators. Where available, HLA class I and class II types were obtained from metadata supplied by the sample provider rather than from assay-based typing. The prospective study material was composed of cDNA or gDNA derived from T cells, B-cell-depleted T cells, or PBMCs. Subjects who had been exposed to COVID-19, were actively infected with it, or had recovered from it provided the deeply sampled blood TCRbeta repertoires that made up the dataset. A de-identified subject ID, COVID-19 status, age in years and sex were almost always included in the sample metadata. A freely available public database, intended as a resource for researchers studying the immune response to SARS-CoV-2, is where the repertoires were released. Beyond this particular receptor, the publication reports: Clinical and demographic metadata were provided uncurated, with the amount varying by source and participant.

As encoded in the germline V gene (reference sequence), CDR1 is DFQATT while CDR2 is SNEGSKA. Counted from cysteine to phenylalanine, this CDR3 has 11 amino acids. Of all the DNA, just the CDR3 is kept, 33 bases in frame from base 1. V and J lose 3 bases and 6 bases, and a span of 8 bases separates them. Collaborating institutions collected whole blood in K2EDTA tubes following their own protocols. For TCRbeta analysis, collaborators shipped samples in one of three forms: frozen whole blood, isolated PBMCs, or DNA extracted from either of those sample types. TCRbeta CDR3 regions were amplified from genomic DNA using the immunoSEQ Assay, a bias-controlled multiplex PCR. The study's own analysis went as follows. The number of nucleated cells in each sample was estimated by amplification of reference gene primers within the assay. To quantify the absolute abundance of each unique TCRbeta CDR3 rearrangement, sequence reads were collapsed and filtered. For each sample, productive Simpson clonality was calculated as the square root of Simpson's diversity index across productive rearrangements. The table was pulled from immuneACCESS by TCRdb, which kept in-frame rearrangements only. Such tables lose some clones; where checked, under half of the loss comes from unresolved V genes, and the rest has no known cause. V, J and clone size are those of that table, while D and trimming were read from the DNA. This sample holds 50,000 to 70,000 clones; 70% to 90% were observed only once. The ten largest make up around 6.9% of the sample.

Note on this clone: Its antigen specificity is not known. No clone much larger than this one lies a single base away; base qualities are absent.

The specimen sequenced was peripheral blood. The receptor's source is a man aged 55-75 years with active or convalescent COVID-19. The receptor chain draws on TRBV20-1 and TRBJ1-1; the D gene cannot be resolved reliably. The CDR3 here reads CSARARSEAFF. Read as DNA, the sequence is TGCAGTGCTAGGGCCCGTTCTGAAGCTTTCTTT.